A few counts support the clone carrying this T cell receptor (beta chain). What it recognizes is unknown. The sample comes from a study of blood T cells in healthy people across ages. The study, taken as a whole, reports: TCR beta diversity correlated strongly with naive T cell percentage. Possibly, changes in expanded clonotypes were confounded because donor CMV status was unknown.

Through a sample-barcoded 5' primer and a J-beta primer mix, a second PCR was run for about 6 to 11 cycles. Each cDNA was tagged by a template-switch adaptor containing 12 random nucleotides. TCRdb reanalysed the 5' RACE reads using MiXCR and keeps one entry per CDR3 protein. Seen here are about 800,000 distinct CDR3 sequences, approximately 25% observed once, and the top ten hold roughly 3.8%. With V trimmed by 6 bases and J by 3 bases, 7 bases remained unmatched. This CDR3 region has 13 residues. CDR1 is DFQATT and CDR2 is SNEGSKA in the germline V gene (reference sequence). This sample was also put to use in a study of T cells of mothers and their children. As that report states: TCR recombination output is shaped by thymic selection similarly in related and unrelated pairs.

The sequence derives from a boy between 10 and 17 years old in good health. The sequenced material came from blood. The genes are TRBV20-1 and TRBJ1-2; 7 bases line up with TRBD1. CDR3 in amino acids: CSATTGMDYGYTF. In DNA form, the CDR3 reads TGCAGTGCCACGACAGGGATGGACTATGGCTACACCTTC.